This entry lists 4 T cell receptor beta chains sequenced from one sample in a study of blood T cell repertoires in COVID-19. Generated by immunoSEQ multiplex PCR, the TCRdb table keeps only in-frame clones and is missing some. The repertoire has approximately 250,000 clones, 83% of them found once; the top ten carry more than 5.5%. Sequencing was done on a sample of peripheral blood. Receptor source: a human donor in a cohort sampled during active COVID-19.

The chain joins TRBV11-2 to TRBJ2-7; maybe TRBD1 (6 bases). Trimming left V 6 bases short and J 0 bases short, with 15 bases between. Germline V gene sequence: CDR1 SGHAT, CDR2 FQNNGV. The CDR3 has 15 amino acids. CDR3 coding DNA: TGTGCCAGCAGTGGGGGCAGCCCGAGCTCCTACGAGCAGTACTTC. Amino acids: CASSGGSPSSYEQYF.

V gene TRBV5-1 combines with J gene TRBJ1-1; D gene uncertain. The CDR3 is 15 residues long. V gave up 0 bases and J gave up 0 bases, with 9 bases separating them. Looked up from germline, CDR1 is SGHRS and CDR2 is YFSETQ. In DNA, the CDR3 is TGCGCCAGCAGCTTGGTTGGAGTAGTGAACACTGAAGCTTTCTTT. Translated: CASSLVGVVNTEAFF.

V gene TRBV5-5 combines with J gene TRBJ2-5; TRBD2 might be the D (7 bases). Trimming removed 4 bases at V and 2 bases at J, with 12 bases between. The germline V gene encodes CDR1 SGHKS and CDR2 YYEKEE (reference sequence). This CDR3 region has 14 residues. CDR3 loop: CASSARGGQETQYF. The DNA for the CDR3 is TGTGCCAGCAGCGCCAGGGGAGGGCAAGAGACCCAGTACTTC.

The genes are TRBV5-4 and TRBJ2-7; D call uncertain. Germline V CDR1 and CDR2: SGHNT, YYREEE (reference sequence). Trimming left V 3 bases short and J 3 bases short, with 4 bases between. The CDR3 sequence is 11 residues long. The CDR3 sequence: CASSSNYEQYF. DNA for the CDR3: TGTGCCAGCAGCTCCAACTACGAGCAGTACTTC.